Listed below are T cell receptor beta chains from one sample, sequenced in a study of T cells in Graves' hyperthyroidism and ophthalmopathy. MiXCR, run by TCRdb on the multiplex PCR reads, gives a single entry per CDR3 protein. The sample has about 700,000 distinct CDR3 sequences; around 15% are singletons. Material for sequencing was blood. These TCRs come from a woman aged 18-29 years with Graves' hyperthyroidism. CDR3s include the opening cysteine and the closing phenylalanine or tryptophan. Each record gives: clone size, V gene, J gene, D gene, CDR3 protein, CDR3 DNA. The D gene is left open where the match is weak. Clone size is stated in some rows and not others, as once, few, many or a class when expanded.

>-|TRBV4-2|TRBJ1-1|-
CASSQEGRGTEAFF
TGTGCCAGCAGCCAAGAGGGGAGGGGTACTGAAGCTTTCTTT
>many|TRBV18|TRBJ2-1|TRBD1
CASSPAGQGNEQFF
TGTGCCAGCTCACCCGCTGGACAGGGGAATGAGCAGTTCTTC
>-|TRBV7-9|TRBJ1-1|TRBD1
CASSSVFGQGDTEAFF
TGTGCCAGCAGCTCCGTCTTCGGACAGGGAGACACTGAAGCTTTCTTT
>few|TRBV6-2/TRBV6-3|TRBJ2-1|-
CASSLAQELLQFF
TGTGCCAGCAGCCTCGCGCAGGAACTATTGCAGTTCTTC
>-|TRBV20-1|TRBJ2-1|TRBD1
CSASRDRVSEQFF
TGCAGTGCTAGCCGGGACAGGGTTTCTGAGCAGTTCTTC
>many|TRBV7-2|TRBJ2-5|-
CASSRGGTQYF
TGTGCCAGCAGTCGAGGGGGGACCCAGTACTTC
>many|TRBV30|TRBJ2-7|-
CAWNGLSSYEQYF
TGTGCCTGGAACGGTCTGAGCTCCTACGAGCAGTACTTC
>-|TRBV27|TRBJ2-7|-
CASGSERAHEQYF
TGTGCCAGCGGTAGCGAGCGGGCCCACGAGCAGTACTTC
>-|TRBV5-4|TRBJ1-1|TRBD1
CASSLGDRDFTEAFF
TGTGCCAGCAGCTTAGGGGACAGGGACTTCACTGAAGCTTTCTTT
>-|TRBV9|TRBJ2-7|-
CASSGTPWERQYF
TGTGCCAGCAGCGGAACCCCCTGGGAGCGGCAGTACTTC
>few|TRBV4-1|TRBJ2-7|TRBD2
CASSPGLAGGPFGDEQYF
TGCGCCAGCAGCCCCGGACTAGCGGGAGGGCCATTCGGGGACGAGCAGTACTTC
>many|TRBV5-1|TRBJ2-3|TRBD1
CASRTGTGYTDTQYF
TGCGCCAGCAGAACCGGGACAGGCTACACAGATACGCAGTATTTT
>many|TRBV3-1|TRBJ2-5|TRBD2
CASSQVGTSGRAVVRTQYF
TGTGCCAGCAGCCAAGTCGGGACTAGCGGGAGGGCCGTGGTGCGGACCCAGTACTTC
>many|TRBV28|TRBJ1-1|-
CASSRTLNTEAFF
TGTGCCAGCAGCCGTACCCTGAACACTGAAGCTTTCTTT
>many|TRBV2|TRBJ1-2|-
CASSERNYGYTF
TGTGCCAGCAGTGAAAGGAACTATGGCTACACCTTC